These T cell receptor beta chains were read from a single sample in a study of beta chain features in type 1 diabetes. Using immunoSEQ multiplex PCR, the repertoire was profiled, and TCRdb retains in-frame clones only, with some absent. The sample lists around 180,000 clones, about 13% occurring once. Sequencing used central memory CD4+ T cells from blood. These receptors all come from a woman aged 18-29 years in good health. Each CDR3 is given with its conserved first and last residue. D genes are given only for firm matches.

d_call v_call cdr3_aa
NA TRBV4-3 CASSGGNYNEQFF
TRBD1 TRBV28 CASLQGASGEQYF
TRBD1 TRBV28 CASSLGGTGGGEQYF
NA TRBV25-1 CASSVPGGRSETQYF
NA TRBV10-2 CASRRRSGEYEQYF
TRBD1 TRBV11-2 CASSRDRGQSRYGYTF
NA TRBV7-2 CASSSYLDGELFF
TRBD1 TRBV28 CATLPPLGGTGVSQETQYF
TRBD1 TRBV5-1 CASSLGQGARNTEAFF
NA TRBV6-5 CASSLLDSYGYTF
TRBD1 TRBV25-1 CASSEQGASTEAFF
TRBD2 TRBV7-2 CASSLFRREGHGQYF
NA TRBV29-1 CSVGSRIHTGELFF
TRBD1 TRBV30 CAWIGQTGGSYEQYF
NA TRBV7-2 CASSLARNTEAFF
TRBD1 TRBV5-4 CASSGVRQGKSHEQYF
TRBD2 TRBV30 CAWSGGLATYEQYF
TRBD1 TRBV6-1 CASSESRDSAYEQYF
NA TRBV2 CASSAAGVAAFF
TRBD1 TRBV25-1 CASSERQGRYGYTF